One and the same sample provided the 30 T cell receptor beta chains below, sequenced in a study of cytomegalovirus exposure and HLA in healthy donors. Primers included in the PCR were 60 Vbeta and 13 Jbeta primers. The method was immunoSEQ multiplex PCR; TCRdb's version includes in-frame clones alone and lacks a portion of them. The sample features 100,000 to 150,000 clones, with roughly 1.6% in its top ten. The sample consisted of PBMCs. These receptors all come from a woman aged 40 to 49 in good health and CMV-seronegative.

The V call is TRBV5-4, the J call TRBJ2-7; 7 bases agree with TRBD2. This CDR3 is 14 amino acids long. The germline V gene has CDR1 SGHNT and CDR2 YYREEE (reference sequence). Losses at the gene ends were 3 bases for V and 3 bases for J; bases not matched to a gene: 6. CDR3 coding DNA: TGTGCCAGCAGCTCGTTGGGGGAGGGCTACGAGCAGTACTTC. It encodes CASSSLGEGYEQYF.

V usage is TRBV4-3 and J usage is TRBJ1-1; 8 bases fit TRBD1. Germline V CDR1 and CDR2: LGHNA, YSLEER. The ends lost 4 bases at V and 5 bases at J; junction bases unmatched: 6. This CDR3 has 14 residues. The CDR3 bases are TGCGCCAGCAGCCTACAGGGGGATTGGACTGAAGCTTTCTTT. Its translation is CASSLQGDWTEAFF.

The CDR3 DNA follows: TGTGCCAGTAGTCCCCTCGACAGATACACCGGGGAGCTGTTTTTT. It translates to CASSPLDRYTGELFF. The V and J genes are TRBV19 and TRBJ2-2; tentatively, D is TRBD1 (5 bases). V was trimmed by 5 bases and J by 3 bases, leaving 13 bases between them. Germline loops: CDR1 LNHDA, CDR2 SQIVND (reference sequence). The length of the CDR3 is 15 residues.

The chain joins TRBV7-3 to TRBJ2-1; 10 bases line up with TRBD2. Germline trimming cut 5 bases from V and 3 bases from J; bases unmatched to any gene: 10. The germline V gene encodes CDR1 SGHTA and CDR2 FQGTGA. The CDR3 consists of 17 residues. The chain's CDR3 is CASSPSESSGGYNEQFF. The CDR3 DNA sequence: TGTGCCAGCAGCCCCTCAGAGTCTAGCGGGGGCTACAATGAGCAGTTCTTC.

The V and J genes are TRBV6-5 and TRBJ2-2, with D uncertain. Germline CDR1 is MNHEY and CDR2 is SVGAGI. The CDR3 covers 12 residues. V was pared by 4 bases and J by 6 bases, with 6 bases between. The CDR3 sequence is CASSSDSGELFF. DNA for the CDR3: TGTGCCAGCAGTTCTGACTCCGGGGAGCTGTTTTTT.

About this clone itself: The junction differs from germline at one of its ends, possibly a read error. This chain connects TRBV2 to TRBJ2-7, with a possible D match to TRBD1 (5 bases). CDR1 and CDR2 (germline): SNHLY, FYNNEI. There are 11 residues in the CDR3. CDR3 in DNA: TGTGCCACGGAAGACAGAGCTAGACACCGATTC. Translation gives CATEDRARHRF.

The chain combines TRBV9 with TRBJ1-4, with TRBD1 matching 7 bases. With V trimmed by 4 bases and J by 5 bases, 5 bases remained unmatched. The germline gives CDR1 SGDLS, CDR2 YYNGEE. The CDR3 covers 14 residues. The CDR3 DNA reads TGTGCCAGCAGCCCGGGACAGAGGAATGAAAAACTGTTTTTT. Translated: CASSPGQRNEKLFF.

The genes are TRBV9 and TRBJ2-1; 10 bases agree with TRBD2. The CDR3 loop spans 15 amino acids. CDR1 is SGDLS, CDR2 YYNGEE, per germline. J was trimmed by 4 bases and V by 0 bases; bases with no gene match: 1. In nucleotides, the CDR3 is TGTGCCAGCAGCGTAGCTAGCGGGGGTTACAATGAGCAGTTCTTC. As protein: CASSVASGGYNEQFF.

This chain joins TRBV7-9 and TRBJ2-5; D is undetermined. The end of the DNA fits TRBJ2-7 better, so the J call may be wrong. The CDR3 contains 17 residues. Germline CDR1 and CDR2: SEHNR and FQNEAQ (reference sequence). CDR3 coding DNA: TGTGCCAGCAGCTTAGGGGCAGGTAGACGTTGGCCCTACGAGCAGTACTTC. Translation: CASSLGAGRRWPYEQYF.

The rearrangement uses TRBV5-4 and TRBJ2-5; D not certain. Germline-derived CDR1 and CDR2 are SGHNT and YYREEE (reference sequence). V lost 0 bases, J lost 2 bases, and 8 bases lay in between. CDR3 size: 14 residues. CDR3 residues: CASSLETFQETQYF. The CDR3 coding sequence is TGTGCCAGCAGCTTGGAGACTTTTCAAGAGACCCAGTACTTC.

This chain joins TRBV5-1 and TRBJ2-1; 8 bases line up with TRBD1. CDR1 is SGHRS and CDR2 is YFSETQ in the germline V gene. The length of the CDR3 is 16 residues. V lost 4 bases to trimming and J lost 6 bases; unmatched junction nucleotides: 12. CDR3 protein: CASSPAGQGLLNEQFF. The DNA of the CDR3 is TGCGCCAGCAGCCCAGCCGGACAGGGCCTCCTCAATGAGCAGTTCTTC.

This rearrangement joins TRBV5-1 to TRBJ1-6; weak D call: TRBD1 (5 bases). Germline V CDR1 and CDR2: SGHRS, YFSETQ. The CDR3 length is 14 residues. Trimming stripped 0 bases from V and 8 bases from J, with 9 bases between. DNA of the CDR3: TGCGCCAGCAGCTTGGGACAGTTATATTCACCCCTCCACTTT. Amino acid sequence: CASSLGQLYSPLHF. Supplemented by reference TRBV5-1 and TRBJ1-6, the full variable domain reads KAGVTQTPRYLIKTRGQQVTLSCSPISGHRSVSWYQQTPGQGLQFLFEYFSETQRNKGNFPGRFSGRQFSNSRSEMNVSTLELGDSALYLCASSLGQLYSPLHFGNGTRLTVT.

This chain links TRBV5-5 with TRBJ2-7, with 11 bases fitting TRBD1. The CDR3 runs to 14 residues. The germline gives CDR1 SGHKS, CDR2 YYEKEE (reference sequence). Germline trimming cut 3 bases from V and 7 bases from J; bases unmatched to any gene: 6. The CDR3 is CASSSGQGAWEQYV. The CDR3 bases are TGTGCCAGCAGCTCAGGACAGGGGGCCTGGGAGCAGTACGTC.

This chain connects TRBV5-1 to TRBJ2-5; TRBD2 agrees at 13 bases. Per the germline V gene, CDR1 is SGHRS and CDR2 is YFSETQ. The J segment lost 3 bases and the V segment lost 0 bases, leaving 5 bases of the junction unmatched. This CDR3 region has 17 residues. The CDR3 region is CASSLGLAGGPKETQYF. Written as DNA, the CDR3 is TGCGCCAGCAGCTTGGGACTAGCGGGGGGCCCCAAAGAGACCCAGTACTTC.

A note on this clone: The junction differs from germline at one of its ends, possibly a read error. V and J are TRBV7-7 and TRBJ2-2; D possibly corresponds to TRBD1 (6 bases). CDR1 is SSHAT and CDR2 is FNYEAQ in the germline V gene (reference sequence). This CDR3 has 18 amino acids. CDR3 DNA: TGTGCTAGCAGCTTAGGAGAGGGCAGGGGCCCTCTTTCCGGGGAGCTGTTTTTT. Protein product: CASSLGEGRGPLSGELFF.

This CDR3 reads CASRKTGQNTGELFF. The CDR3 DNA reads TGCGCCAGCCGGAAGACAGGTCAGAACACCGGGGAGCTGTTTTTT. The chain carries TRBV5-1 and TRBJ2-2; possible D gene TRBD1, 6 bases. This CDR3 has 15 residues. In germline, CDR1 is SGHRS, CDR2 YFSETQ. V was pared by 7 bases and J by 1 base, with 14 bases between. Using reference TRBV5-1 and TRBJ2-2 for the parts outside the CDR3, the full variable domain is KAGVTQTPRYLIKTRGQQVTLSCSPISGHRSVSWYQQTPGQGLQFLFEYFSETQRNKGNFPGRFSGRQFSNSRSEMNVSTLELGDSALYLCASRKTGQNTGELFFGEGSRLTVL.

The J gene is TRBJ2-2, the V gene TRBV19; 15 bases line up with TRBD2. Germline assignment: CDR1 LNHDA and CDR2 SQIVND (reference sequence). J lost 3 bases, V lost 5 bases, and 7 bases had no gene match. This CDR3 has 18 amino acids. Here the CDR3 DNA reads TGTGCCAGTAGTTTCGGGACTAGCGGGGGGAGGGACACCGGGGAGCTGTTTTTT. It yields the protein CASSFGTSGGRDTGELFF. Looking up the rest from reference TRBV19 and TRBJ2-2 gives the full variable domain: DGGITQSPKYLFRKEGQNVTLSCEQNLNHDAMYWYRQDPGQGLRLIYYSQIVNDFQKGDIAEGYSVSREKKESFPLTVTSAQKNPTAFYLCASSFGTSGGRDTGELFFGEGSRLTVL.

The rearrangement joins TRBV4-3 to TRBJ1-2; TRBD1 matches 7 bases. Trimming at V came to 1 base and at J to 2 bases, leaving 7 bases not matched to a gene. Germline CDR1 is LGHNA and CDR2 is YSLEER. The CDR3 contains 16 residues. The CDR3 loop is CASSQVRGGSNYGYTF. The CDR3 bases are TGCGCCAGCAGCCAAGTCAGAGGGGGCTCCAACTATGGCTACACCTTC.

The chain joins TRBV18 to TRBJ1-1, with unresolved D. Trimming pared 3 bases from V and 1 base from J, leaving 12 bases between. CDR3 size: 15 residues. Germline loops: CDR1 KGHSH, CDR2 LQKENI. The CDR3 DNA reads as TGTGCCAGCTCACCGACTTCTTCGGGGAACACTGAAGCTTTCTTT. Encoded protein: CASSPTSSGNTEAFF.

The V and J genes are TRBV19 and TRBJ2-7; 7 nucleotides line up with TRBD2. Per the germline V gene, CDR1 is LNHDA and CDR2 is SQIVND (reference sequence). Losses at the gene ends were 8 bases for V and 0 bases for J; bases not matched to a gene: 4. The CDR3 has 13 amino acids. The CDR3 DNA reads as TGTGCCAGTGGGGGGGGGAACTCCTACGAGCAGTACTTC. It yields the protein CASGGGNSYEQYF. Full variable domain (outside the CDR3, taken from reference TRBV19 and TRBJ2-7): DGGITQSPKYLFRKEGQNVTLSCEQNLNHDAMYWYRQDPGQGLRLIYYSQIVNDFQKGDIAEGYSVSREKKESFPLTVTSAQKNPTAFYLCASGGGNSYEQYFGPGTRLTVT.

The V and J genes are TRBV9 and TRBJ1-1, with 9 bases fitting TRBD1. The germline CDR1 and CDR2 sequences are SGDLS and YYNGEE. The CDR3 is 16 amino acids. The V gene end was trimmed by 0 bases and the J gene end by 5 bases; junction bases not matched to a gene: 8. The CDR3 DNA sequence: TGTGCCAGCAGCGTAGGACAGGGGGGTCAATGGACTGAAGCTTTCTTT. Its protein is CASSVGQGGQWTEAFF. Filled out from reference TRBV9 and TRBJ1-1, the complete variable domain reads DSGVTQTPKHLITATGQRVTLRCSPRSGDLSVYWYQQSLDQGLQFLIQYYNGEERAKGNILERFSAQQFPDLHSELNLSSLELGDSALYFCASSVGQGGQWTEAFFGQGTRLTVV.

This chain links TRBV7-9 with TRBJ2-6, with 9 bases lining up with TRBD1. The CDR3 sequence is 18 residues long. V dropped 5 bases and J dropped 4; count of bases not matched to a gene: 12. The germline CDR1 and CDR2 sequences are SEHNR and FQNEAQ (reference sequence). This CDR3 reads CASSPGTGQSSGANVLTF. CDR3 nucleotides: TGTGCCAGCAGCCCGGGGACAGGGCAATCTTCGGGGGCCAACGTCCTGACTTTC.

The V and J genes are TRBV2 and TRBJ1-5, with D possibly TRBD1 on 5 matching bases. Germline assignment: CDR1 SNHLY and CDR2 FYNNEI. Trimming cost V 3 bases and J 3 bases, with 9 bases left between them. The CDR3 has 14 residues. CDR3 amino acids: CASSEWTNNQPQHF. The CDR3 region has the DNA TGTGCCAGCAGTGAGTGGACAAACAATCAGCCCCAGCATTTT.

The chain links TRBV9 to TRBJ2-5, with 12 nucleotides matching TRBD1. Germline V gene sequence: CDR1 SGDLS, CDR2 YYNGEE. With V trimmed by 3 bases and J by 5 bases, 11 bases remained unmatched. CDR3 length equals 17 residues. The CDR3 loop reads CASSEGTGGRGRETQYF. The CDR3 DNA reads TGTGCCAGCAGCGAGGGGACAGGGGGCCGGGGTAGGGAGACCCAGTACTTC. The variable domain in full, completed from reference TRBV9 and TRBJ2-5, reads DSGVTQTPKHLITATGQRVTLRCSPRSGDLSVYWYQQSLDQGLQFLIQYYNGEERAKGNILERFSAQQFPDLHSELNLSSLELGDSALYFCASSEGTGGRGRETQYFGPGTRLLVL.

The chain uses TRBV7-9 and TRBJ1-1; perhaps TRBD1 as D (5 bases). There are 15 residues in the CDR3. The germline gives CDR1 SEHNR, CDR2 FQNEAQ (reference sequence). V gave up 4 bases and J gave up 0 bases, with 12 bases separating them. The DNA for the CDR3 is TGTGCCAGCAGCTCCATGACAGACATGAACACTGAAGCTTTCTTT. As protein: CASSSMTDMNTEAFF.

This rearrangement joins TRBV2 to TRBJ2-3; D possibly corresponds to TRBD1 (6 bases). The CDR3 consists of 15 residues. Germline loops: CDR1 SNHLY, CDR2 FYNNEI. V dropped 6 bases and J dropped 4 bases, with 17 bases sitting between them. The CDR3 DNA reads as TGTGCCAGCAGCGGGACATCAGGGAGCGCAGATACGCAGTATTTT. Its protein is CASSGTSGSADTQYF.

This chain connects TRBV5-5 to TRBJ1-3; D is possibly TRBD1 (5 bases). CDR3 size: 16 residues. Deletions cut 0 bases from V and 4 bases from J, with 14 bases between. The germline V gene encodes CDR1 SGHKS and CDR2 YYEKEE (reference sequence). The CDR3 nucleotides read TGTGCCAGCAGCTTGGTGGGGGGGTTCTCGGGAAACACCATATATTTT. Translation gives CASSLVGGFSGNTIYF.

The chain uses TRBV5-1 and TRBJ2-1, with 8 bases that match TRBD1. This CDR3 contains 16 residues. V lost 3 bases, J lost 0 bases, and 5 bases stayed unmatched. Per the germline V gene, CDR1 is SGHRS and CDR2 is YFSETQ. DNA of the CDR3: TGCGCCAGCAGCTCAACAGGGGGGACCTCCTACAATGAGCAGTTCTTC. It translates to CASSSTGGTSYNEQFF.

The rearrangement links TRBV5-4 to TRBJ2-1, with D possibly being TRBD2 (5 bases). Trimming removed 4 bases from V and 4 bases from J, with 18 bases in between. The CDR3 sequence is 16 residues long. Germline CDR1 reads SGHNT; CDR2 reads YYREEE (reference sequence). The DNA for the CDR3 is TGTGCCAGCAGCACGGTGGGGAGCCTAGCTTACAATGAGCAGTTCTTC. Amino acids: CASSTVGSLAYNEQFF.

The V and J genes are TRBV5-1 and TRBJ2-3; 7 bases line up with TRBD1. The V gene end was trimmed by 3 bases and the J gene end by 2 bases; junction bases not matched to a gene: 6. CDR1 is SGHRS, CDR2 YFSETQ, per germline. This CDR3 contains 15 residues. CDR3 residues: CASSSLQGVTDTQYF. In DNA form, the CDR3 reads TGCGCCAGCAGCTCACTTCAGGGGGTCACAGATACGCAGTATTTT.